Given below is one TCR beta chain in context. Its target is not known. Germline V gene sequence: CDR1 SGHAT, CDR2 FQNNGV. This CDR3 has 14 amino acids. V was shortened by 1 base and J by 1 base, with 8 bases between the two germline ends. This entry belongs to a study of T cell responses to AZD1222 COVID-19 vaccine. The assay was immunoSEQ multiplex PCR, and TCRdb's table has in-frame clones only and misses some. The data hold roughly 76,000 clones, with over 75% observed a single time. The study's findings and limits: As reported, nearly half of all spike-specific TCRs target variant regions that are unmutated. Repertoires were sampled only after the peak T cell response. Females outnumbered males among donors, who were mostly white British; clonal diversity was possibly underestimated.

Sequenced material: peripheral blood, taken on day 0 of AZD1222 vaccination. The receptor was isolated from an adult in good health. The chain uses TRBV11-2 and TRBJ2-7; no clear D gene. The CDR3 DNA reads TGTGCCAGCAGCTTAGGATTTAGGTCCTACGAGCAGTACTTC. Protein product: CASSLGFRSYEQYF.